This note documents a single T cell receptor beta chain sequence. Per the germline V gene, CDR1 is MNHEY and CDR2 is SVGAGI. This CDR3 has 14 amino acids. Between the trimmed V and J ends, which lost 5 bases and 0 bases, there was a span of 8 bases. The data were obtained in a study of blood T cell repertoires in COVID-19. On the study more broadly: The origin of the acute and convalescent COVID-19 samples was the United States, Italy and Spain.

Only in-frame clones appear in the TCRdb table, and some are missing; sequencing was by immunoSEQ multiplex PCR. Of roughly 100,000 clones in the sample, 80% are singletons; the top ten hold 19%. The chain has TRBV6-5 and TRBJ1-3; TRBD1 is a possible D gene (5 bases). The sequenced material came from peripheral blood. This clonotype was sampled from a human donor in a cohort sampled during active COVID-19. The CDR3 DNA is TGTGCCAGCAGTAACGGGGGCTCTGGAAACACCATATATTTT. Translating it yields CASSNGGSGNTIYF.